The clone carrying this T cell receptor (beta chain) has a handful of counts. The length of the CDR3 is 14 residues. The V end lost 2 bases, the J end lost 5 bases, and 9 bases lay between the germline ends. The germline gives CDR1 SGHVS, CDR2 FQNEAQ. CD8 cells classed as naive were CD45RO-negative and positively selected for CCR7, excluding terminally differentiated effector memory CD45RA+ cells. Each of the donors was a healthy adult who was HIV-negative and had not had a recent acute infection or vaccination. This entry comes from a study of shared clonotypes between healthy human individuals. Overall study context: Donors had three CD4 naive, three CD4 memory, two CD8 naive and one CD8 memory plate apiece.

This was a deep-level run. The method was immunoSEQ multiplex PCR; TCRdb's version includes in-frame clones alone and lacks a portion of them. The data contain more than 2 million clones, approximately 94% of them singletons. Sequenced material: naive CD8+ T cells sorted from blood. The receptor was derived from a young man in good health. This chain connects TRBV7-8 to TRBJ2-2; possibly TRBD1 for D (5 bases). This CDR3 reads CASSLYKGTGELFF. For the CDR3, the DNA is TGTGCCAGCAGCTTATACAAGGGGACCGGGGAGCTGTTTTTT.